Listed here are 15 T cell receptor beta chains from one sample, sequenced in a study of tumor-infiltrating lymphocytes in primary liver carcinoma. Unsorted bulk tissue of roughly 18-31 mg yielded co-extracted RNA and DNA. Making TCR beta cDNA involved around 500 ng total RNA and a constant-region primer. Three nested multiplex PCR rounds, a slightly modified ARM-PCR, produced the libraries for TCR beta. In the first two PCR rounds, TRBV1-TRBV30 forward primers were paired with a C-beta reverse primer, and each round lasted approximately 10 cycles. TCRdb re-called the multiplex PCR reads through MiXCR, storing one row per CDR3 protein. This table holds about 97,000 distinct CDR3 sequences, 65% to 75% found once. The sample taken for sequencing was liver tumor tissue from sampling region 2. Subset described: tumor region T2, inferior pole. These receptors all stem from a woman between 55 and 75 years old with primary liver carcinoma and hepatitis B virus infection.

This clonotype was recorded once. A much larger clone differs from this one at a single base, so this may be a read error. The J gene is TRBJ2-3, the V gene TRBV30, with TRBD2 matching 9 bases. CDR1 is GTSNPN and CDR2 is SVGIG in the germline V gene (reference sequence). The CDR3 runs 16 residues. Losses at the gene ends were 2 bases for V and 1 base for J; bases not matched to a gene: 7. The CDR3 DNA reads as TGTGCCTGGAGTCCCGGGACTAGCTGTCGCACAGATACGCAGTATTTT. The encoded protein is CAWSPGTSCRTDTQYF.

About this clonotype itself: One end of the junction does not line up with germline, which may come from a read error. The chain carries TRBV7-9 and TRBJ2-5, with D perhaps matching TRBD1 (6 bases). Germline lookup yields CDR1 SEHNR and CDR2 FQNEAQ (reference sequence). This CDR3 is 14 amino acids long. The DNA for the CDR3 is TGCGCCAGCAGCACCGGGACAACAATCTGGACCCAGTACTTC. Translation: CASSTGTTIWTQYF.

The V and J genes are TRBV5-6 and TRBJ2-4; tentative D call: TRBD2 (6 bases). The V end lost 8 bases, the J end lost 6 bases, and 15 bases lay between the germline ends. The CDR3 has 13 residues. Germline values: CDR1 SGHDT, CDR2 YYEEEE. Here the CDR3 reads CASSRRDLNIQYF. In nucleotides, the CDR3 is TGTGCCAGTAGCCGCCGGGACTTAAACATTCAGTACTTC.

The chain combines TRBV24-1 with TRBJ2-1; D not resolved. Trimming stripped 9 bases from V and 4 bases from J, with 9 bases between. The CDR3 has 12 residues. Germline values: CDR1 KGHDR, CDR2 SFDVKD. The CDR3 sequence is CATGDGYNEQFF. The CDR3 DNA reads TGTGCCACCGGAGACGGATACAATGAGCAGTTCTTC.

The CDR3 protein is CSARIDSGRWNEQFF. The CDR3 nucleotides read TGCAGTGCTAGAATAGACAGCGGGAGGTGGAATGAGCAGTTCTTC. The chain recombines TRBV20-1 with TRBJ2-1; 9 positions match TRBD2. The germline gives CDR1 DFQATT, CDR2 SNEGSKA (reference sequence). V lost 2 bases to trimming and J lost 7 bases; unmatched junction nucleotides: 9. This CDR3 is 15 amino acids long.

Of note for this clonotype: The CDR3 ends on some other residue instead of the conserved phenylalanine or tryptophan, so this is likely a read error. V and J are TRBV29-1 and TRBJ2-4; 8 positions match TRBD1. The CDR3 covers 15 residues. The V and J ends lost 2 bases and 7 bases, in that order; junction bases with no gene match: 10. Germline assignment: CDR1 SQVTM and CDR2 ANQGSEA. This chain's CDR3 is CSVEYSGTGRNIQYI. The CDR3 nucleotides are TGCAGCGTTGAATATTCTGGGACAGGTAGGAACATTCAGTACATC.

The sample holds a few counts of this clonotype. One base away lies a much larger clone, so this may be a sequencing read error. The chain is built from TRBV7-9 and TRBJ2-5; D might be TRBD2 (5 bases). From germline, CDR1 is SEHNR and CDR2 FQNEAQ (reference sequence). The CDR3 is 12 amino acids. Trimming shortened V by 8 bases and J by 2 bases, and 9 bases separated the two germline ends. The CDR3 DNA is TGTGCCAGCTCTAGCAGACAAGAGACCCAGTACTTC. It translates to CASSSRQETQYF.

This clonotype was counted once. V gene TRBV6-6 combines with J gene TRBJ1-2; D remains ambiguous. This CDR3 is built from 15 residues. CDR1 and CDR2 (germline): MNHNY, SVGAGI (reference sequence). The CDR3 region has the DNA TGTACCGGCACGATAGGGTCAGATAATAACTATGGCTACACCTTC. This encodes CTGTIGSDNNYGYTF.

This sequence joins TRBV18 and TRBJ2-3, with unresolved D. With 3 bases removed from V and 3 bases from J, the gap between germline ends came to 25 bases. Germline V lookup: CDR1 KGHSH, CDR2 LQKENI. The CDR3 spans 19 residues. The CDR3 region is CASSPTSLTDLHGTDTQYF. CDR3 in DNA: TGTGCCAGCTCACCGACCTCTTTAACGGACCTCCACGGGACAGATACGCAGTATTTT.

As concerns this clonotype: One end of the junction is discordant with germline, which a read error may explain. The V call is TRBV11-1, the J call TRBJ2-1, with D possibly TRBD2 on 5 matching bases. Germline CDR1 SGHAT, CDR2 FQDESV (reference sequence). The CDR3 covers 16 residues. The CDR3 DNA reads TGTACCAGCAGTCGAACCGCCAGCCAATCGGGGAATGATCAGTTCTTC. Its translation is CTSSRTASQSGNDQFF.

In the case of this clonotype: This clone may be a read error of a much larger clone one base away. The CDR3 ends on some other residue instead of the conserved phenylalanine or tryptophan, so this is likely a read error. The CDR3 here is CAISELTGMNTEAFL. In nucleotides, the CDR3 is TGTGCCATCAGTGAGTTAACAGGCATGAACACTGAAGCTTTCTTA. This chain joins TRBV10-3 and TRBJ1-1; D might be TRBD1 (5 bases). CDR3 size: 15 residues. Germline V gives CDR1 ENHRY, CDR2 SYGVKD. Trimming removed 1 base at V and 0 bases at J, with 9 bases between.

About this clonotype itself: The junction does not match germline at one end; this may be a read error. The rearrangement uses TRBV18 and TRBJ1-2, with D tentatively TRBD1 (6 bases). Germline lookup yields CDR1 KGHSH and CDR2 LQKENI. The CDR3 consists of 15 residues. CDR3 DNA: TGTGCCAGCACACCGAGGGACATAAATAACTATGGCTACACCTTC. It yields the protein CASTPRDINNYGYTF.

To note about this clonotype: At one end, the junction sequence differs from germline, possibly due to a read error. The chain combines TRBV5-1 with TRBJ2-2; D call uncertain. There are 14 residues in the CDR3. CDR1 and CDR2 from the germline V gene are SGHRS and YFSETQ. The DNA for the CDR3 is TGCGCCAACAGCTCGACATGGAACACCGGGGAGCTGTTTTTT. This codes for CANSSTWNTGELFF.

This clonotype was counted many times. The genes are TRBV13 and TRBJ2-2, with TRBD2 as a possible D gene (5 bases). This CDR3 is built from 14 residues. V was clipped by 7 bases and J by 6 bases, with 15 bases between them. Germline assignment: CDR1 PRHDT and CDR2 FYEKMQ (reference sequence). The CDR3, as DNA: TGTGCCAGCACTGGCCCGGTTAGCGCCGGGGAGCTGTTTTTT. Protein product: CASTGPVSAGELFF.

The CDR3 protein is CASSKDLDETQYF. CDR3 bases: TGTGCCAGTAGCAAGGACCTTGATGAGACCCAGTACTTC. This chain links TRBV5-4 with TRBJ2-5; D not resolved. The CDR3 has 13 residues. V lost 8 bases, J lost 5 bases, and 16 bases lay in between. Looked up from germline, CDR1 is SGHNT and CDR2 is YYREEE (reference sequence).